Following are 17 T cell receptor beta chains from one sample sequenced in a study of T-cell reconstitution after alpha-beta-depleted transplantation in children. Preparation of the TCRbeta library used unique molecular identifiers. A single record per CDR3 protein comes from TCRdb applying MiXCR to the PCR reads. The sample has around 600,000 distinct CDR3 sequences, more than 20% seen once; the top ten hold 11% to 15%. Sequenced material: PBMCs, mostly from graft donor cells, taken 360 days after TCRalphabeta/CD19-depleted stem cell transplant. The receptors derive from a boy under two years old who had a stem cell transplant for acute myeloid leukemia, so the T cells may come from the graft donor.

The rearrangement links TRBV10-3 to TRBJ1-6; D is ambiguous. CDR3 size: 13 residues. The germline V gene has CDR1 ENHRY and CDR2 SYGVKD. Trimming took off 4 bases at V and 10 bases at J, with 11 bases between the two ends. The CDR3 DNA follows: TGTGCCATCAGTGGAGCAGGTGGATCACCCCTCCACTTT. Translating it yields CAISGAGGSPLHF.

This clonotype has more than one count but fewer than ten. The rearrangement joins TRBV18 to TRBJ2-3, with D possibly TRBD1 on 5 matching bases. The length of the CDR3 is 15 residues. Germline V gives CDR1 KGHSH, CDR2 LQKENI. V was clipped by 5 bases and J by 1 base, with 13 bases between them. CDR3 bases: TGTGCCAGCTCAGGGGCGGTCACGGGCACAGATACGCAGTATTTT. It codes for CASSGAVTGTDTQYF.

This clonotype was seen a handful of times. V usage is TRBV15 and J usage is TRBJ1-1, with D uncertain. The CDR3 runs 13 residues. V lost 0 bases and J lost 8, with 10 bases in between. Germline V gene lookup returns CDR1 LNHNV and CDR2 YYDKDF (reference sequence). The CDR3 here is CATSRDIRREAFF. The CDR3 DNA is TGTGCCACCAGCAGAGATATACGTCGAGAAGCTTTCTTT.

This clonotype was observed many times. V and J are TRBV20-1 and TRBJ2-5, with 15 bases fitting TRBD2. Germline CDR1 reads DFQATT; CDR2 reads SNEGSKA (reference sequence). The CDR3 consists of 13 residues. The trim removed 6 bases at V and 8 bases at J, leaving 4 bases unmatched. CDR3 loop: CSAGTSGGRTQYF. The CDR3 nucleotides read TGCAGTGCCGGGACTAGCGGGGGGAGAACCCAGTACTTC.

This clonotype was counted between two and nine times. The chain employs TRBV6-1 and TRBJ2-5; perhaps TRBD2 as D (6 bases). This CDR3 is 15 amino acids long. In germline, CDR1 is MNHNS, CDR2 SASEGT. Deletions cut 3 bases from V and 2 bases from J, with 13 bases between. For the CDR3, the DNA is TGTGCCAGCAGTGATAGCGGCCTACCTCAAGAGACCCAGTACTTC. Its protein is CASSDSGLPQETQYF.

The chain has TRBV11-2 and TRBJ2-1; no reliable D call. V lost 3 bases, J lost 7 bases, and 4 bases lay in between. Germline V gene sequence: CDR1 SGHAT, CDR2 FQNNGV. The CDR3 consists of 11 residues. The chain's CDR3 is CASSFFNEQFF. The DNA of the CDR3 is TGTGCCAGCAGCTTTTTTAATGAGCAGTTCTTC.

The chain uses TRBV20-1 and TRBJ1-2, with D possibly matching TRBD1 (6 bases). Germline assignment: CDR1 DFQATT and CDR2 SNEGSKA (reference sequence). The V and J ends lost 5 bases and 7 bases respectively, with 17 bases between them. This CDR3 contains 13 residues. The CDR3 DNA reads as TGCAGTGCTGACCGATCGGGGGCAGGTGGCTACACCTTC. Translating it yields CSADRSGAGGYTF.

The rearrangement links TRBV25-1 to TRBJ2-7; D gene uncertain. Trimming removed 8 bases from V and 3 bases from J, with 8 bases in between. From germline, CDR1 is MGHDK and CDR2 SYGVNS. The CDR3 spans 11 residues. CDR3: CASGDNYEQYV. The CDR3 DNA reads TGTGCCAGCGGCGACAACTACGAGCAGTACGTC.

This clonotype was observed many times. The chain uses TRBV6-5 and TRBJ1-4, with D possibly matching TRBD1 (6 bases). V lost 4 bases, J lost 5 bases, and 14 bases lay in between. Germline V gene sequence: CDR1 MNHEY, CDR2 SVGAGI. The CDR3 is 15 residues long. The CDR3: CASSFGGGLNEKLFF. DNA for the CDR3: TGTGCCAGCAGTTTCGGAGGGGGACTGAATGAAAAACTGTTTTTT.

The chain joins TRBV12-3 or TRBV12-4 to TRBJ2-1; perhaps TRBD2 as D (5 bases). This CDR3 is 12 amino acids long. V gave up 8 bases and J gave up 12 bases, with 17 bases separating them. The CDR3 spells CASARGGEGQFF. DNA of the CDR3: TGTGCCAGCGCCAGAGGTGGCGAGGGGCAGTTCTTC.

The rearrangement links TRBV9 to TRBJ2-5; perhaps TRBD2 as D (6 bases). This CDR3 is 15 amino acids long. Germline V lookup: CDR1 SGDLS, CDR2 YYNGEE. Trimming took 0 bases from V and 4 from J, leaving 13 bases between them. Written as DNA, the CDR3 is TGTGCCAGCAGCGTAGAACGGCGGGGTAGAGAGACCCAGTACTTC. It is translated as CASSVERRGRETQYF.

This clonotype was detected a few times. The chain is built from TRBV20-1 and TRBJ2-7; a weak D match, TRBD2 (6 bases). The germline V and J ends were trimmed by 1 base and 7 bases, with 14 bases remaining between them. Per the germline V gene, CDR1 is DFQATT and CDR2 is SNEGSKA (reference sequence). This CDR3 region has 13 residues. The CDR3 loop reads CSARGWRGWEQYV. CDR3 nucleotides: TGCAGTGCTAGAGGGTGGAGGGGCTGGGAGCAGTACGTC.

The rearrangement links TRBV20-1 to TRBJ1-4; 12 nucleotides align to TRBD1. The CDR3 is made up of 14 amino acids. With 7 bases clipped from V and 8 bases from J, the junction kept 8 bases outside the gene matches. Germline assignment: CDR1 DFQATT and CDR2 SNEGSKA (reference sequence). CDR3 DNA sequence: TGCAGTGTCAACCCCGGGACAGGGGGCGAAAAACTGTTTTTT. This codes for CSVNPGTGGEKLFF.

V is TRBV29-1 and J is TRBJ2-3; 7 nucleotides line up with TRBD2. CDR1 SQVTM and CDR2 ANQGSEA come from the germline V gene. V lost 0 bases to trimming and J lost 4 bases; unmatched junction nucleotides: 10. CDR3 length: 16 residues. CDR3 sequence: CSVEDIGRWNADTQYF. The CDR3 DNA follows: TGCAGCGTTGAAGATATCGGGAGGTGGAATGCAGATACGCAGTATTTT.

The chain carries TRBV12-3 or TRBV12-4 and TRBJ2-2, with TRBD1 identical over 7 bases. CDR3 size: 14 residues. With 10 bases clipped from V and 3 bases from J, the junction kept 8 bases outside the gene matches. DNA of the CDR3: TGTGCCACCTCCGGGACAGAGGACACCGGGGAGCTGTTTTTT. Protein sequence: CATSGTEDTGELFF.

The genes are TRBV20-1 and TRBJ2-1; D is ambiguous. CDR1 is DFQATT, CDR2 SNEGSKA, per germline (reference sequence). Trimming removed 6 bases from V and 2 bases from J, with 8 bases in between. The CDR3 consists of 12 residues. The CDR3 DNA reads as TGCAGTGCGGAGACTCCCTACAATGAGCAGTTCTTC. This translates into CSAETPYNEQFF.

This clonotype was seen many times. The gene calls are TRBV15 and TRBJ2-3, with TRBD2 identical over 9 bases. Germline V gene lookup returns CDR1 LNHNV and CDR2 YYDKDF (reference sequence). Germline trimming cut 0 bases from V and 8 bases from J; bases unmatched to any gene: 6. The CDR3 has 15 amino acids. The CDR3 protein is CATSRESGGTTTQYF. CDR3 coding DNA: TGTGCCACCAGCAGAGAGAGCGGGGGGACGACTACGCAGTATTTT.